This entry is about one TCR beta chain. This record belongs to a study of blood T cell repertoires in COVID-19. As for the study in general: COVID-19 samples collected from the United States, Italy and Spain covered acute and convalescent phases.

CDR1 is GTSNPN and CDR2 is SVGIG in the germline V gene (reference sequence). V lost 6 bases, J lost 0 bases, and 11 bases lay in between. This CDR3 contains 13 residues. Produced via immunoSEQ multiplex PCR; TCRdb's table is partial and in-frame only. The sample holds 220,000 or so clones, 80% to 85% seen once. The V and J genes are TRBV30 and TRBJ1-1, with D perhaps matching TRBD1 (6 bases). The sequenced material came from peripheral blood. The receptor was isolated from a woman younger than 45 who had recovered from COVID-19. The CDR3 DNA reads TGTGCCTGCCTCGGACAGTTGAACACTGAAGCTTTCTTT. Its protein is CACLGQLNTEAFF.